These T cell receptor beta chains were read from a single sample in a study of T cell responses to AZD1222 COVID-19 vaccine. The method was immunoSEQ multiplex PCR; TCRdb's version includes in-frame clones alone and lacks a portion of them. The repertoire holds roughly 140,000 clones, with approximately 90% as singletons. The specimen comprised peripheral blood, sampled on day 0 of MenACWY control vaccination. These TCRs come from an adult in good health. The CDR3 runs from the conserved cysteine through the conserved F or W. D genes are given only for firm matches. Not all rows give a size; the values are once, few, many and, for expanded clones, a class.

clone_size,v_call,d_call,j_call,cdr3_nt,cdr3_aa
-,TRBV7-2,TRBD2,TRBJ2-1,TGTGCCAGCAGCCTGACTAGCGGGAGTCCCAATGAGCAGTTCTTC,CASSLTSGSPNEQFF
-,TRBV5-1,-,TRBJ2-2,TGCGCCAGCAGCTTGGGCGCGCGCGGGGAGCTGTTTTTT,CASSLGARGELFF
-,TRBV7-9,-,TRBJ2-3,TGTGCCAGCAGCTGGGACGGCTATACGCAGTATTTT,CASSWDGYTQYF
-,TRBV6-1,TRBD1,TRBJ1-2,TGTGCCAGCAGTGAGGACAGGGTCGGCTACACCTTC,CASSEDRVGYTF
-,TRBV3-1/TRBV3-2,TRBD1,TRBJ1-6,TGTGCCAGCAGCCAAGTGTGGCAGGGGGCAGGTGACCGCTCACCCCTCCACTTT,CASSQVWQGAGDRSPLHF
-,TRBV18,-,TRBJ1-1,TGTGCCAGCTCACCACCCGGAGCGAGCACTGAAGCTTTCTTT,CASSPPGASTEAFF
-,TRBV27,TRBD1,TRBJ2-3,TGTGCCAGCAGTGCCAGGACAGGGGCTCGGGAAGATACGCAGTATTTT,CASSARTGAREDTQYF
-,TRBV7-2,-,TRBJ2-1,TGTGCCAGCAGCATAACGCCGGGTGGGGGGAATGAGCAGTTCTTC,CASSITPGGGNEQFF
-,TRBV27,-,TRBJ1-5,TGTGCCAGCAGTTTATCGGGAGGGCCCCAGCATTTT,CASSLSGGPQHF
-,TRBV10-3,TRBD1,TRBJ1-6,TGTGCCACTCGGACAGGGAATTCACCCCTCCACTTT,CATRTGNSPLHF
-,TRBV5-1,-,TRBJ2-6,TGCGCCACTTCCCCACAGGGCACTGGGGCCAACGTCCTGACTTTC,CATSPQGTGANVLTF
-,TRBV7-9,-,TRBJ2-7,TGTGCCAGCAGCCTTAGCCCCCCTAGTCACTACGAGCAGTACTTC,CASSLSPPSHYEQYF
-,TRBV4-1,-,TRBJ2-7,TGCGCCAGCAGCCAATCTCCGGGACCCACCTACGAGCAGTACTTC,CASSQSPGPTYEQYF
-,TRBV7-8,TRBD2,TRBJ2-3,TGTGCCAGCAGCTCATCCGGGACTAGCCTCGATACGCAGTATTTT,CASSSSGTSLDTQYF
once,TRBV3-1/TRBV3-2,TRBD1,TRBJ1-2,TGTGCCAGCAGCCAAGAGTCACAGGGGGCTGTTGGCTACACCTTC,CASSQESQGAVGYTF
-,TRBV7-3,-,TRBJ1-3,TGTGCCAGCAGCGAGTTCGCAACGGGGGCCCCTGGAAACACCATATATTTT,CASSEFATGAPGNTIYF
-,TRBV28,TRBD2,TRBJ2-3,TGTGCCAGCAGTTTTAGCGGGAGCAACACAGATACGCAGTATTTT,CASSFSGSNTDTQYF